The following is a T cell receptor beta chain sequence with its context. These data belong to a study of blood T cell repertoires in COVID-19. Clones were read by immunoSEQ multiplex PCR, and TCRdb kept only the in-frame ones, dropping some. This sample has approximately 190,000 clones, with about 88% found just once. Trimming removed 7 bases from V and 1 base from J, with 20 bases in between. The CDR3 sequence is 17 residues long. From germline, CDR1 is SGHNT and CDR2 YYREEE (reference sequence). The genes are TRBV5-4 and TRBJ2-2, with D tentatively TRBD2 (5 bases). The sequence derives from a woman between 35 and 50 years old who had recovered from COVID-19. Sequenced input: peripheral blood. CDR3 sequence reads: CASSTQMGAENTGELFF. The CDR3 coding sequence is TGTGCCAGCTCAACCCAGATGGGAGCGGAGAACACCGGGGAGCTGTTTTTT.